These 21 T cell receptor beta chains were sequenced from one sample in a study of cytomegalovirus exposure and HLA in healthy donors. Profiled with immunoSEQ multiplex PCR; TCRdb holds only in-frame clones, not every one. The table lists about 50,000 clones, around nine tenths of them singletons. Material: PBMCs. The receptor set was obtained from a man between 18 and 35 years old in good health and CMV-seronegative.

This clone was detected once. The V and J genes are TRBV28 and TRBJ1-5, with 12 positions matching TRBD1. J was trimmed by 6 bases and V by 6 bases; bases with no gene match: 12. Germline assignment: CDR1 MDHEN and CDR2 SYDVKM. This CDR3 region has 17 residues. CDR3 coding DNA: TGTGCCAGCAGGATCGGGACAGGGGGCTTTGGGAGTCAGCCCCAGCATTTT. Protein product: CASRIGTGGFGSQPQHF. Full variable domain (missing parts from reference TRBV28 and TRBJ1-5): DVKVTQSSRYLVKRTGEKVFLECVQDMDHENMFWYRQDPGLGLRLIYFSYDVKMKEKGDIPEGYSVSREKKERFSLILESASTNQTSMYLCASRIGTGGFGSQPQHFGDGTRLSIL.

The rearrangement joins TRBV9 to TRBJ2-7; 9 bases line up with TRBD1. V lost 4 bases, J lost 4 bases, and 6 bases stayed unmatched. Germline V gene sequence: CDR1 SGDLS, CDR2 YYNGEE. This CDR3 has 14 residues. This CDR3 reads CASSPGQGQYEQYF. For the CDR3, the DNA is TGTGCCAGCAGCCCGGGACAGGGTCAGTACGAGCAGTACTTC.

The gene calls are TRBV28 and TRBJ2-1; 13 positions match TRBD2. Looked up from germline, CDR1 is MDHEN and CDR2 is SYDVKM. The CDR3 contains 17 residues. V lost 5 bases to trimming and J lost 4 bases; unmatched junction nucleotides: 8. The DNA for the CDR3 is TGTGCCAGCAGTATCTCGACTAGCGGGAGGCTTTACAATGAGCAGTTCTTC. This translates into CASSISTSGRLYNEQFF.

This clone came up once. The chain carries TRBV6-5 and TRBJ1-4, with D tentatively TRBD1 (5 bases). The CDR3 is made up of 13 amino acids. The germline V and J ends were trimmed by 8 bases and 8 bases, with 15 bases remaining between them. CDR1 is MNHEY, CDR2 SVGAGI, per germline. The CDR3 spells CASRGGFGEKLFF. The CDR3 DNA reads as TGTGCCAGCCGGGGGGGGTTTGGGGAAAAACTGTTTTTT.

The chain has TRBV2 and TRBJ2-7; D is ambiguous. The V end lost 6 bases, the J end lost 6 bases, and 18 bases lay between the germline ends. Germline lookup yields CDR1 SNHLY and CDR2 FYNNEI. The CDR3 covers 14 residues. The CDR3 here is CASSQLALRSEQYF. DNA for the CDR3: TGTGCCAGCAGCCAGCTGGCCCTGAGGAGCGAGCAGTACTTC.

This clone was counted once. The CDR3 DNA follows: TGTGCCTGGAGGGGGTTAGCGGGAGTAGTCTACGAGCAGTACTTC. Translated: CAWRGLAGVVYEQYF. The genes are TRBV30 and TRBJ2-7, with 9 bases aligning to TRBD2. The CDR3 runs 15 residues. Germline-derived CDR1 and CDR2 are GTSNPN and SVGIG (reference sequence). V lost 3 bases and J lost 3; bases outside the gene matches: 9.

This clone was found a few times. The chain is built from TRBV5-3 and TRBJ2-7; 9 nucleotides line up with TRBD2. TRBV5-3 is an ORF, with its function uncertain. This CDR3 comprises 19 residues. Losses at the gene ends were 3 bases for V and 4 bases for J; bases not matched to a gene: 20. CDR3 DNA sequence: TGTGCCAGAAGCTCCCGATGTGGGCGGGAGGGCCTTTCAGTTTACGAGCAGTACTTC. It specifies CARSSRCGREGLSVYEQYF.

The rearrangement joins TRBV27 to TRBJ2-2; TRBD2 is a possible D gene (5 bases). CDR3 length: 13 residues. Germline V gives CDR1 MNHEY, CDR2 SMNVEV (reference sequence). Trimming shortened V by 4 bases and J by 4 bases, and 7 bases separated the two germline ends. The CDR3 region is CASSSGFTGELFF. The DNA for the CDR3 is TGTGCCAGCAGTTCGGGATTCACCGGGGAGCTGTTTTTT.

The chain is built from TRBV2 and TRBJ1-5, with TRBD1 identical over 7 bases. The trim removed 0 bases at V and 5 bases at J, leaving 4 bases unmatched. The CDR3 has 15 residues. Germline V gene lookup returns CDR1 SNHLY and CDR2 FYNNEI. The DNA of the CDR3 is TGTGCCAGCAGTGAAGCAACAGGGGTCCATCAGCCCCAGCATTTT. This codes for CASSEATGVHQPQHF.

The chain recombines TRBV27 with TRBJ1-2, with 8 bases identical to TRBD1. V shed 5 bases, J shed 10 bases, and the junction held 18 bases outside the gene matches. This CDR3 has 16 residues. In germline, CDR1 is MNHEY, CDR2 SMNVEV (reference sequence). The chain's CDR3 is CASSPYSGQVRHDYTF. The CDR3 DNA sequence: TGTGCCAGCAGTCCCTACTCGGGACAGGTACGTCACGACTACACCTTC.

This clone was detected once. J is TRBJ1-3 and V is TRBV15; D might be TRBD1 (6 bases). The germline V and J ends were trimmed by 0 bases and 5 bases, with 14 bases remaining between them. This CDR3 is built from 16 residues. The germline gives CDR1 LNHNV, CDR2 YYDKDF (reference sequence). Here the CDR3 reads CATSRDLGAQRNTIYF. For the CDR3, the DNA is TGTGCCACCAGCAGAGATTTGGGGGCCCAGAGAAACACCATATATTTT.

The chain uses TRBV10-3 and TRBJ2-3; TRBD2 matches at 8 bases. Per germline, CDR1 ENHRY and CDR2 SYGVKD. The trim removed 2 bases at V and 2 bases at J, leaving 6 bases unmatched. The CDR3 has 16 amino acids. The CDR3 bases are TGTGCCATCAGTGAGACCGGGACTAGTCCCACAGATACGCAGTATTTT. This translates into CAISETGTSPTDTQYF.

This clone is large in the sample. This rearrangement joins TRBV27 to TRBJ2-1, with unresolved D. V lost 2 bases and J 7 bases, leaving 6 bases between the germline ends. CDR3 length: 12 residues. Looked up from germline, CDR1 is MNHEY and CDR2 is SMNVEV (reference sequence). CDR3 in DNA: TGTGCCAGCAGTTTAAACTGGAATGAGCAGTTCTTC. Its translation: CASSLNWNEQFF.

The J gene is TRBJ1-1, the V gene TRBV14; D uncertain. Trimming took off 1 base at V and 5 bases at J, with 14 bases between the two ends. The CDR3 sequence is 15 residues long. From germline, CDR1 is SGHDN and CDR2 FVKESK. CDR3 amino acids: CASSQVHAGRTEAFF. In DNA form, the CDR3 reads TGTGCCAGCAGCCAAGTGCATGCGGGGAGAACTGAAGCTTTCTTT.

V usage is TRBV19 and J usage is TRBJ2-7, with TRBD2 matching over 7 bases. The CDR3 spans 15 residues. The V gene's germline CDR1 is LNHDA and CDR2 SQIVND (reference sequence). With V trimmed by 5 bases and J by 4 bases, 11 bases remained unmatched. The CDR3 nucleotides read TGTGCCAGTAGTGGGGGTCCGGCGGGAGCTTACGAGCAGTACTTC. As protein: CASSGGPAGAYEQYF.

V usage is TRBV19 and J usage is TRBJ1-1, with D tentatively TRBD1 (6 bases). The CDR3 is made up of 14 amino acids. Trimming removed 5 bases at V and 3 bases at J, with 13 bases between. In germline, CDR1 is LNHDA, CDR2 SQIVND (reference sequence). CDR3 sequence (DNA): TGTGCCAGTAGTTCCAGGGGAGGGGACACTGAAGCTTTCTTT. Encoded protein: CASSSRGGDTEAFF. Based on the CDR3 plus reference TRBV19 and TRBJ1-1, the full variable domain is DGGITQSPKYLFRKEGQNVTLSCEQNLNHDAMYWYRQDPGQGLRLIYYSQIVNDFQKGDIAEGYSVSREKKESFPLTVTSAQKNPTAFYLCASSSRGGDTEAFFGQGTRLTVV.

This chain joins TRBV29-1 and TRBJ2-2; 7 bases align to TRBD2. The CDR3 length is 14 residues. Germline CDR1 is SQVTM and CDR2 is ANQGSEA. The junction had 3 bases not matched to a gene; V was cut back by 4 bases and J by 1 base. CDR3 protein: CSVGSSGNTGELFF. The CDR3 nucleotides are TGCAGCGTTGGGTCTAGCGGGAACACCGGGGAGCTGTTTTTT.

This clone was observed a few times. V usage is TRBV6-5 and J usage is TRBJ2-7; 8 bases are a match to TRBD1. V gave up 6 bases and J gave up 2 bases; unmatched junction bases: 3. The CDR3 sequence is 13 residues long. Per germline, CDR1 MNHEY and CDR2 SVGAGI. DNA of the CDR3: TGTGCCAGCAGACGACAGGGGCCCTACGAGCAGTACTTC. Protein: CASRRQGPYEQYF.

The chain has TRBV28 and TRBJ1-2, with D maybe TRBD1 (5 bases). The CDR3 covers 14 residues. CDR1 and CDR2 (germline): MDHEN, SYDVKM. The V and J ends lost 8 bases and 8 bases respectively, with 21 bases between them. The CDR3 DNA is TGTGCCAGCGCCTCCATGGAGGGGCGGAGGGGCTACACCTTC. Protein sequence: CASASMEGRRGYTF.

The gene calls are TRBV28 and TRBJ2-7; TRBD2 matches 11 bases. Germline V CDR1 and CDR2: MDHEN, SYDVKM. Losses at the gene ends were 7 bases for V and 0 bases for J; bases not matched to a gene: 2. This CDR3 spans 14 amino acids. CDR3 nucleotide sequence: TGTGCCAGCACCACTAGCGGGAGCTCCTACGAGCAGTACTTC. Protein: CASTTSGSSYEQYF.

The genes are TRBV28 and TRBJ2-7; TRBD1 might be the D (6 bases). This CDR3 has 12 residues. Germline values: CDR1 MDHEN, CDR2 SYDVKM. V shed 10 bases and J shed 1 base, with 11 bases lying between them. The CDR3, as DNA: TGTGCCACCGTTAGGGGGTCCTACGAGCAGTACTTC. This codes for CATVRGSYEQYF.